The text below deals with one T cell receptor beta chain. Its specificity is not known. The protocol was immunoSEQ multiplex PCR, while the TCRdb copy is restricted to in-frame clones and leaves out a portion. The sample contains over 110,000 clones, around nine tenths of which appear only once. These data are taken from a study of cytomegalovirus exposure and HLA in healthy donors. The CDR3 is 14 residues long. Germline V lookup: CDR1 SGHVS, CDR2 FNYEAQ. V lost 5 bases, J lost 7 bases, and 6 bases stayed unmatched. General observations from the study: The listing of 150 to 200 TCR beta chains classed them as cytomegalovirus-associated. In vitro data verified three CMV-associated chains as specific for CMV antigens. Subsequent analysis showed first-cohort TCR clusters tending to co-occur in about 110 validation repertoires. Usually a TCR sequence was rare, but some public TCRs were found in many donors.

The source is a young man in good health and CMV-seropositive. The chain carries TRBV7-6 and TRBJ2-1; TRBD1 matches at 9 bases. Specimen: PBMCs. The CDR3 region is CASSKPGTGNEQFF. The CDR3 region has the DNA TGTGCCAGCAGCAAACCCGGGACAGGGAATGAGCAGTTCTTC.